This paragraph reports one T cell receptor (beta chain). J gave up 7 bases and V 6 bases, and 8 bases lay outside the gene matches. CDR1 SNHLY and CDR2 FYNNEI come from the germline V gene. CDR3 size: 14 residues. These data originate in a study of cytomegalovirus exposure and HLA in healthy donors. Primers for the PCR totalled 60 Vbeta and 13 Jbeta. TCRdb's copy holds only in-frame clones and misses some; the assay was immunoSEQ multiplex PCR. The data hold about 190,000 clones, with more than 65% observed a single time. This receptor was identified in a woman in her thirties in good health and CMV-seropositive. The gene calls are TRBV2 and TRBJ1-5, with 8 positions matching TRBD1. The sequenced material came from PBMCs. Written as DNA, the CDR3 is TGTGCCAGCAGCGTAGGACAGGGCGGCCAGCCCCAGCATTTT. Protein product: CASSVGQGGQPQHF.